This paragraph reports one T cell receptor (beta chain). The sample is drawn from a study of shared clonotypes between healthy human individuals. In the naive CD8 group, cells lacked CD45RO and were positively selected for CCR7, so terminally differentiated effector memory CD45RA+ cells were left out. Data came from immunoSEQ multiplex PCR; TCRdb stores just in-frame clones and leaves some out. The repertoire has some 2,000,000 clones, around 96% of them found once; the top ten carry more than 0.95%. CDR1 WSHSY and CDR2 SAAADI come from the germline V gene. Trimming shortened V by 7 bases and J by 2 bases, and 8 bases separated the two germline ends. The CDR3 totals 12 residues.

The clonotype originates from a man younger than 35 in good health. Sequenced sample: naive CD8+ T cells sorted from blood. The V gene is TRBV10-2, the J gene TRBJ1-1, with D possibly being TRBD1 (5 bases). In DNA, the CDR3 is TGCGCCAGCAACCAGGGTAACACTGAAGCTTTCTTT. It translates to CASNQGNTEAFF.